The sequence of this T cell receptor beta chain was determined in a study of CD8 T cells in Susac syndrome. An amount of RNA that ranged from roughly 0.45 to 1 ug was reverse transcribed with random hexamers. In TCRdb, the immunoSEQ multiplex PCR reads were re-called with MiXCR into one record per CDR3 protein. The data hold 100,000 to 150,000 distinct CDR3 sequences, with about 93% observed a single time. The CDR3 has 18 residues. The trim removed 4 bases at V and 9 bases at J, leaving 16 bases unmatched. In germline, CDR1 is LGHDT, CDR2 YNNKEL (reference sequence). The chain employs TRBV3-1 and TRBJ2-1, with 12 positions matching TRBD2. The TCR was taken from a human donor with Susac syndrome. The sample comprised CD8+ T cells from PBMCs. CDR3 nucleotide sequence: TGTGCCAGCAGCCGACCTTCTGCTAGCGGGAGGGTCTTGCCTGAGCAGTTCTTC. Translation: CASSRPSASGRVLPEQFF.